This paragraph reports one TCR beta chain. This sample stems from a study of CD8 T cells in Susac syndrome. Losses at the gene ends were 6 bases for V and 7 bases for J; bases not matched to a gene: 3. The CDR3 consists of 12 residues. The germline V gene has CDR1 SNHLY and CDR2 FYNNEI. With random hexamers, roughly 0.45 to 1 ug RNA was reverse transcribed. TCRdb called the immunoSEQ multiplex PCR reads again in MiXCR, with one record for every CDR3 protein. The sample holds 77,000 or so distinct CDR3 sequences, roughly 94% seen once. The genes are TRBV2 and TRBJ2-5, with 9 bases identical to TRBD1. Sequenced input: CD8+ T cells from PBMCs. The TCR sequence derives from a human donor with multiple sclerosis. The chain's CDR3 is CASRRDRATQYF. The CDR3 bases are TGTGCCAGCAGACGGGACAGGGCGACCCAGTACTTC.